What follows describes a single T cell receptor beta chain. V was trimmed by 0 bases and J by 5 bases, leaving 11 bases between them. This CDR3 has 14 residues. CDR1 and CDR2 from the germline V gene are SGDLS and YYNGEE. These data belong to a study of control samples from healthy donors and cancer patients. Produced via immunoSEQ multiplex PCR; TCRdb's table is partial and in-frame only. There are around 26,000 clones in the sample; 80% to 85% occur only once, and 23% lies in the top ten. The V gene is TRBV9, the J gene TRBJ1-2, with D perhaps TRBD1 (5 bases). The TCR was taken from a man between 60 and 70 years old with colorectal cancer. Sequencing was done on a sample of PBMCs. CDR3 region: CASSVAIGAYGYTF. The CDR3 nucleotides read TGTGCCAGCAGCGTAGCTATCGGGGCGTATGGCTACACCTTC.